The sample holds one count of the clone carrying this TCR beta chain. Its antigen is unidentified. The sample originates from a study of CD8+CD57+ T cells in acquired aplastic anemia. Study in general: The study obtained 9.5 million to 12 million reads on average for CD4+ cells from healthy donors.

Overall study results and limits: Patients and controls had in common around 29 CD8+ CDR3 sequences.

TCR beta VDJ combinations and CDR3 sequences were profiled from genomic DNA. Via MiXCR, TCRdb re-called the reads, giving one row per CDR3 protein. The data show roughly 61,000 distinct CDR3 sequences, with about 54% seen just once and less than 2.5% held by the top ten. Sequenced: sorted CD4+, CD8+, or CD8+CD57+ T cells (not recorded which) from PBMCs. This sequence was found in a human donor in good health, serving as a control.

CDR3 DNA: TGTGCCTCGAATAATTGGGACAGGCAGCCCCAGCATTTT. It yields the protein CASNNWDRQPQHF. This chain uses TRBV10-3 with TRBJ1-5; 8 nucleotides match TRBD1. CDR1 is ENHRY and CDR2 is SYGVKD in the germline V gene. V trimming: 11 bases; J trimming: 7 bases; junction bases outside the gene matches: 10. This CDR3 spans 13 amino acids.